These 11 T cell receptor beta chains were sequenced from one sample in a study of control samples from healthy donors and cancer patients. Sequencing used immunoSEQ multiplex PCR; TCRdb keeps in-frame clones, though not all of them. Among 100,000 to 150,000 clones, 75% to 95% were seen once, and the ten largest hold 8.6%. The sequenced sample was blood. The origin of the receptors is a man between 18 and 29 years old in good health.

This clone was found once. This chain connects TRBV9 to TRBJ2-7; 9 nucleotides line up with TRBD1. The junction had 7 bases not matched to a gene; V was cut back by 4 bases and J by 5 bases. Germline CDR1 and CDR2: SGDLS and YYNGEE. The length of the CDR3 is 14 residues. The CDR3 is CASSKGTGTHEQYF. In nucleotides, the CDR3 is TGTGCCAGCAGCAAGGGGACAGGGACCCACGAGCAGTACTTC.

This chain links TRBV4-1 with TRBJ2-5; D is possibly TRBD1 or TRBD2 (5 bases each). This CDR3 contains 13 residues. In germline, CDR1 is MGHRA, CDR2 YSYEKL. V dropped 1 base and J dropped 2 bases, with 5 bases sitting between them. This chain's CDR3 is CASSQGGQETQYF. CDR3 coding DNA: TGCGCCAGCAGCCAAGGGGGGCAAGAGACCCAGTACTTC.

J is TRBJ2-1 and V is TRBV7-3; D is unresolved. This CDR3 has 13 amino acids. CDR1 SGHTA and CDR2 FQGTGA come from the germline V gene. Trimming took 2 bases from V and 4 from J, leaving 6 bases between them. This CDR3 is CASSLYNYNEQFF. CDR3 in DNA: TGTGCCAGCAGCTTATATAATTACAATGAGCAGTTCTTC. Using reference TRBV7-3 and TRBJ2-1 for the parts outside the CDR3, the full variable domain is GAGVSQTPSNKVTEKGKYVELRCDPISGHTALYWYRQSLGQGPEFLIYFQGTGAADDSGLPNDRFFAVRPEGSVSTLKIQRTERGDSAVYLCASSLYNYNEQFFGPGTRLTVL.

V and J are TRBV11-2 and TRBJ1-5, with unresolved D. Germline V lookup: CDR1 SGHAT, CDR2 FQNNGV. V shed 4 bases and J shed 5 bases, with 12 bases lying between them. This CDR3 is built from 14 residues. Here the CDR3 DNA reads TGTGCCAGCAGCTCATCTAACCTAGATCAGCCCCAGCATTTT. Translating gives CASSSSNLDQPQHF.

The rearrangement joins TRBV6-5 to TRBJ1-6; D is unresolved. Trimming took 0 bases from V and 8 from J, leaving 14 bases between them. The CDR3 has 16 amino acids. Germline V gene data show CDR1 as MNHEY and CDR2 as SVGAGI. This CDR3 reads CASSYSTRPEHSPLHF. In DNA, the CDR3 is TGTGCCAGCAGTTACTCGACTCGGCCGGAACATTCACCCCTCCACTTT.

CDR3 sequence reads: CASNKVGAWEAFF. CDR3 nucleotides: TGTGCCAGCAACAAAGTCGGGGCATGGGAAGCTTTCTTT. This chain uses TRBV12-3 or TRBV12-4 with TRBJ1-1; TRBD1 might be the D (5 bases). The ends were cut back, 7 bases at V and 8 bases at J, with 17 bases in the middle. This CDR3 comprises 13 residues.

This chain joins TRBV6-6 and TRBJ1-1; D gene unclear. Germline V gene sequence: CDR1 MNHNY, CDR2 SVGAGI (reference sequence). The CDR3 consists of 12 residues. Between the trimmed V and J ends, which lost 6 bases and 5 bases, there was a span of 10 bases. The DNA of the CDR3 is TGTGCCAGCAGGGAGGGTAGGACTGAAGCTTTCTTT. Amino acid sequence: CASREGRTEAFF.

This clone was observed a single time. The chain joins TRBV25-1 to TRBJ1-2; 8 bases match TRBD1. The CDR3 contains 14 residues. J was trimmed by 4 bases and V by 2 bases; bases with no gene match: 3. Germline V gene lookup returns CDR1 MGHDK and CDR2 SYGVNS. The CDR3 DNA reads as TGTGCCAGCAGTGAAATGGACAGGGTCTATGGCTACACCTTC. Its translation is CASSEMDRVYGYTF.

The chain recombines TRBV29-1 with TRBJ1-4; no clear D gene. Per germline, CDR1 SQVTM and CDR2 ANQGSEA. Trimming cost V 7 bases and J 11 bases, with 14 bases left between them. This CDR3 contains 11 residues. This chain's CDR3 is CSASWYEKLFF. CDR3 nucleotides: TGCAGCGCAAGTTGGTACGAGAAACTGTTTTTT.

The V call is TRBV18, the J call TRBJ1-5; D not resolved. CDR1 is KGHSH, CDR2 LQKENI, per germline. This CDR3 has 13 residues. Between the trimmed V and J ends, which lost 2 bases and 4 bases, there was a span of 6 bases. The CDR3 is CASSPGENQPQHF. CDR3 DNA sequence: TGTGCCAGCTCACCAGGGGAGAATCAGCCCCAGCATTTT. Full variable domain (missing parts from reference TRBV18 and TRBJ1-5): NAGVMQNPRHLVRRRGQEARLRCSPMKGHSHVYWYRQLPEEGLKFMVYLQKENIIDESGMPKERFSAEFPKEGPSILRIQQVVRGDSAAYFCASSPGENQPQHFGDGTRLSIL.

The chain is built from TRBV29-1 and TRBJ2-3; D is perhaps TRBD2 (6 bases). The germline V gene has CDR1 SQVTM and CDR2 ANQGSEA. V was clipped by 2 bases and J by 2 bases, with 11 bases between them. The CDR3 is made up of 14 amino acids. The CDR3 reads CSVETGDSTDTQYF. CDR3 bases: TGCAGCGTTGAAACGGGGGACTCCACAGATACGCAGTATTTT.